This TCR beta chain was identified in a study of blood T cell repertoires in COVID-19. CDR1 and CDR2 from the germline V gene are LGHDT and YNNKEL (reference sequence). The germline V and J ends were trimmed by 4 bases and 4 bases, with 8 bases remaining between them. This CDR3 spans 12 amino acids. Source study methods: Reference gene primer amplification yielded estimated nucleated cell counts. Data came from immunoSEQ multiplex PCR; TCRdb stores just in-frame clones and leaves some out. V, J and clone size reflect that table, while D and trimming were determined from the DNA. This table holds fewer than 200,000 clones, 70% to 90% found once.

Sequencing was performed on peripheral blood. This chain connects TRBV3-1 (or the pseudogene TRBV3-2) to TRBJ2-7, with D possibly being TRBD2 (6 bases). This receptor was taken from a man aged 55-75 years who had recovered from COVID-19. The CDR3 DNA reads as TGTGCCAGCAGCCCCGGGAGATACGAGCAGTACTTC. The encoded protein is CASSPGRYEQYF.